This T cell receptor (beta chain) was identified in a study of lymphopenia after photon versus proton radiotherapy (dated by TCRdb to about 2019). Some background on the complete study: The study compared the immunological effects of photon versus proton radiation therapy in patients with gastrointestinal tumors who developed high-grade lymphopenia. The goal of the study was to describe how the two radiation modalities differ in their effects on the immune system. The cohort comprised about 22 patients with gastrointestinal tumors who received either photon or proton therapy and then developed lymphopenia. The full study reports these points: Relative stability during treatment was observed in proton-treated patients, whereas loss of naive T cells and TCR diversity and gain of effector/memory populations were observed in photon-treated patients. After the lymphocyte count nadir, oligoclonal expansion, especially of CD8+ Temra cells, was observed in photon-treated repertoires, and the drop in diversity was driven by this expansion. Among patients across the cohort who died, overall survival time showed an inverse correlation with a larger post-nadir drop in TCR diversity. The authors looked at the survival association only in patients who died, and they framed better survival with proton therapy as a possibility rather than a demonstrated result.

Regarding this clone: Its antigen is unknown. Base-call qualities are not available, and no considerably larger clone is one nucleotide away.

The CDR3 covers 14 residues, taking in both the cysteine and the phenylalanine. Kept here is only the CDR3 DNA, which spans 42 bases and is read in frame from base 1. Taken from the germline V gene (reference sequence), the CDR1 and CDR2 loops are MNHEY and SMNVEV. V and J are truncated by 5 bases and 6 bases respectively, leaving an intervening sequence of 17 bases. Libraries were made using the immunoSEQ multiplex PCR assay. Deep sequencing of rearranged TCR beta loci, alongside multiparametric flow cytometry, was used to profile T cell repertoires. TCRdb retrieved this table from immuneACCESS and kept in-frame rearrangements only. Not all clones are present; in checked studies, unresolved V genes account for under half, and no reason is known for the remainder. Present in this sample are 20,000 to 25,000 clones, around 85% of which were seen just once. Of the sample, roughly 20% is held by the ten largest clones.

This TCR was recovered from a man in his fifties or sixties with pancreatic cancer. Sequencing used peripheral blood, obtained from a patient treated with photon-based radiotherapy. The chain is encoded by TRBV27 joined to TRBJ2-7; the D gene identity is not certain. The nucleotide sequence reads as follows: TGTGCCAGCAGTCCTTCCTGGCCCCCGGTCGAGCAGTACTTC. It translates to CASSPSWPPVEQYF.